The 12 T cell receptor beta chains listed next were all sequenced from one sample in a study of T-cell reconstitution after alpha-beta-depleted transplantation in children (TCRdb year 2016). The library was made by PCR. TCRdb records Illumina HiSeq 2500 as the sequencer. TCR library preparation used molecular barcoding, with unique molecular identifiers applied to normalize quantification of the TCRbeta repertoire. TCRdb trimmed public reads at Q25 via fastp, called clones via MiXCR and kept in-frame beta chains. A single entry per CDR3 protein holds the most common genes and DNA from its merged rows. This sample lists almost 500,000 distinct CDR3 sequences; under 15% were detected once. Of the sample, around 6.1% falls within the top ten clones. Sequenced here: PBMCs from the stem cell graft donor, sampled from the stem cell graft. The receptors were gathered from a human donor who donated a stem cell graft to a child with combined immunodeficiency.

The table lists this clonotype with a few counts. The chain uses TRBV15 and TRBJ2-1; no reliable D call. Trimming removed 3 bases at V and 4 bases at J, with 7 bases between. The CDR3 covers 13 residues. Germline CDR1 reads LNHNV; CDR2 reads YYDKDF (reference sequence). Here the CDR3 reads CATSSSQYNEQFF. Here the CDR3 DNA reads TGTGCCACCAGCAGTTCTCAGTACAATGAGCAGTTCTTC.

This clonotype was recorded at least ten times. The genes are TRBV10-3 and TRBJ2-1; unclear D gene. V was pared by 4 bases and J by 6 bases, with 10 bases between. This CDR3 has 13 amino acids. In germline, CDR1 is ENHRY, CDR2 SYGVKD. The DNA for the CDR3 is TGTGCCATCAGTGTGAGTTCACGCAATGAGCAGTTCTTC. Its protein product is CAISVSSRNEQFF.

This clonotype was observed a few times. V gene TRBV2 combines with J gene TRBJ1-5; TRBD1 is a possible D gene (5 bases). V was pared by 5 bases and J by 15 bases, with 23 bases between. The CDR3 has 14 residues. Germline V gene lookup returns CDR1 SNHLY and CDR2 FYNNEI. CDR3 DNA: TGTGCCAGCAGTCCCCGGGACGGATTTAATCAAAGGCATTTT. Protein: CASSPRDGFNQRHF.

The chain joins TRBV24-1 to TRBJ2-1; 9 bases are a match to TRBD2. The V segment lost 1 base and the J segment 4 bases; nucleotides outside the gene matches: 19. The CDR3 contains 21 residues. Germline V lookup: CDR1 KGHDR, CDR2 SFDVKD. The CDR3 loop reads CATSDFRTGVDSGGPYNEQFF. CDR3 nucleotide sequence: TGTGCCACCAGTGATTTTAGGACTGGAGTGGATAGCGGGGGCCCTTACAATGAGCAGTTCTTC.

CDR3 region: CASSLTAGQRQETQYF. CDR3 nucleotides: TGTGCCAGCTCACTTACCGCGGGACAGCGTCAAGAGACCCAGTACTTC. V and J are TRBV18 and TRBJ2-5; D might be TRBD1 (7 bases). Germline V lookup: CDR1 KGHSH, CDR2 LQKENI. V lost 4 bases to trimming and J lost 2 bases, with 17 bases between them. The CDR3 extends over 16 amino acids.

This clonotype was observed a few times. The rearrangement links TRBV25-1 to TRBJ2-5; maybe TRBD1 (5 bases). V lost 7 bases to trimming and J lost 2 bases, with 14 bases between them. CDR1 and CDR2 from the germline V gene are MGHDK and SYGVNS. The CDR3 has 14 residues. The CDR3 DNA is TGTGCCAGCACTTCTCCGACAGAACAAGAGACCCAGTACTTC. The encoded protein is CASTSPTEQETQYF.

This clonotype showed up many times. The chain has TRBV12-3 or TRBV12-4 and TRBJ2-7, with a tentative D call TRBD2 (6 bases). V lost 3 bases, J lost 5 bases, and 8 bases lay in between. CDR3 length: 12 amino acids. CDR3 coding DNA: TGTGCCAGCAGTTTTGGCGGGAACGAGCAGTACTTC. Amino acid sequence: CASSFGGNEQYF.

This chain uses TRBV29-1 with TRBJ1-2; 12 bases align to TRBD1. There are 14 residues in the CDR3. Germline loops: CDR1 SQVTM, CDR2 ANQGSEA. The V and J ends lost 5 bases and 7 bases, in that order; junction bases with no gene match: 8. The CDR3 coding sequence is TGCAGCGTTCCCTCGGGACAGGGGGCAGGTGGCTACACCTTC. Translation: CSVPSGQGAGGYTF.

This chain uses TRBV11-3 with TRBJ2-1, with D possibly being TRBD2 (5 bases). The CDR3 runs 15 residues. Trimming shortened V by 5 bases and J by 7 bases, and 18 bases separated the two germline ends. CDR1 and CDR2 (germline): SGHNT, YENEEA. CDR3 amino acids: CASSPSWRGRNEQFF. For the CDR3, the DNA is TGTGCCAGCAGCCCATCGTGGAGAGGGCGAAATGAGCAGTTCTTC. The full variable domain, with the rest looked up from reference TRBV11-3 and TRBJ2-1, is EAGVVQSPRYKIIEKKQPVAFWCNPISGHNTLYWYLQNLGQGPELLIRYENEEAVDDSQLPKDRFSAERLKGVDSTLKIQPAELGDSAVYLCASSPSWRGRNEQFFGPGTRLTVL.

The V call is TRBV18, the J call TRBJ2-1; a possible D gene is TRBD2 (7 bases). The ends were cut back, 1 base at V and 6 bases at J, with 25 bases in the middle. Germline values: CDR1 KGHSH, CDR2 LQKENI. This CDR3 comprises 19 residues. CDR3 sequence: CASSPLPSAGASEFNEQFF. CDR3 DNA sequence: TGTGCCAGCTCACCACTCCCTTCGGCGGGGGCTAGTGAGTTCAATGAGCAGTTCTTC.

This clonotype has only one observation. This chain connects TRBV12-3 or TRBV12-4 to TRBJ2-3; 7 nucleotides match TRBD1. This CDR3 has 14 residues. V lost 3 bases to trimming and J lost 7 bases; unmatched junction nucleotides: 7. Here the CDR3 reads CASSLGQFQYTQYF. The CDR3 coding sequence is TGTGCCAGCAGTTTGGGACAGTTCCAGTATACGCAGTATTTT.

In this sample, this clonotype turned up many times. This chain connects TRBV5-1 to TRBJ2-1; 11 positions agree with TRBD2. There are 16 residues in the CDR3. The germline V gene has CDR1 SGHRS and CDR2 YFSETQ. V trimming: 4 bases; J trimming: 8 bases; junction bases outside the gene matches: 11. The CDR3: CASSVVLAGEGDEQFF. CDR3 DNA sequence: TGCGCCAGCAGCGTCGTACTAGCGGGGGAAGGGGATGAGCAGTTCTTC.